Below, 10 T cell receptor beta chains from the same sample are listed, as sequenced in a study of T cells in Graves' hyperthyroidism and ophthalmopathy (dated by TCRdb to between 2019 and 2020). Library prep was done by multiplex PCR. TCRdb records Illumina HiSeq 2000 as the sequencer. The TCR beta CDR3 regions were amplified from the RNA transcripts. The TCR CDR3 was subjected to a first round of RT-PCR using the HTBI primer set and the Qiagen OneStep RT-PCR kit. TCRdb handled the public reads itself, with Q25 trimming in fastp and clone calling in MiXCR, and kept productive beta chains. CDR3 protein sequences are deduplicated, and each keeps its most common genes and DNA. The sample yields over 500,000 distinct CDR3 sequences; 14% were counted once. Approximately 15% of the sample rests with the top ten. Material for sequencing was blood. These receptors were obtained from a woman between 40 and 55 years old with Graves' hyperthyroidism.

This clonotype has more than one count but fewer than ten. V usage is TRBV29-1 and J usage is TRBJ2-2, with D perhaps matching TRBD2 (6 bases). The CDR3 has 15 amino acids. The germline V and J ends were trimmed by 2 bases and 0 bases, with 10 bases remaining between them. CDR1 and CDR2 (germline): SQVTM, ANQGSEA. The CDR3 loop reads CSVEIQRANTGELFF. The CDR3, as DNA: TGCAGCGTTGAAATTCAGCGGGCGAACACCGGGGAGCTGTTTTTT.

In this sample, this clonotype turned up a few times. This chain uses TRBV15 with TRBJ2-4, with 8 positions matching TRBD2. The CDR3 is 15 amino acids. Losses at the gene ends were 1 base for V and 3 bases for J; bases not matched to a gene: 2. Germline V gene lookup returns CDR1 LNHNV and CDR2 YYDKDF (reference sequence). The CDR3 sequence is CATSRGSGDKNIQYF. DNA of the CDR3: TGTGCCACCAGCAGAGGTAGCGGGGACAAAAACATTCAGTACTTC.

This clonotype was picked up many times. Here the CDR3 reads CASSLTGTGPSEQYF. The CDR3 bases are TGTGCCAGCAGTTTAACCGGGACAGGGCCCTCCGAGCAGTACTTC. The V call is TRBV28, the J call TRBJ2-7; TRBD1 matches 9 bases. The V and J ends lost 2 bases and 6 bases, in that order; junction bases with no gene match: 8. The CDR3 has 15 amino acids. Per germline, CDR1 MDHEN and CDR2 SYDVKM.

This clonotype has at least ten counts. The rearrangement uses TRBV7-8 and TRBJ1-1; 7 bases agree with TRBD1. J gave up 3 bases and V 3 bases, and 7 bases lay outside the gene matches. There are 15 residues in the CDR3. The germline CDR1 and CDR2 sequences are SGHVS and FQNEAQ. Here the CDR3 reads CASSLYKGGYTEAFF. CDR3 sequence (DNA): TGTGCCAGCAGCTTGTATAAAGGGGGCTACACTGAAGCTTTCTTT. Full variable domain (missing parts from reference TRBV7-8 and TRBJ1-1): GAGVSQSPRYKVAKRGQDVALRCDPISGHVSLFWYQQALGQGPEFLTYFQNEAQLDKSGLPSDRFFAERPEGSVSTLKIQRTQQEDSAVYLCASSLYKGGYTEAFFGQGTRLTVV.

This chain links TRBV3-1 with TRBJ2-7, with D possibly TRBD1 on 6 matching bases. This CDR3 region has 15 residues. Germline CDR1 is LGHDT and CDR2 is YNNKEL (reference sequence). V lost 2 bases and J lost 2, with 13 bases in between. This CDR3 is CASSQPPRGPYEQYF. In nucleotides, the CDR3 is TGTGCCAGCAGCCAACCCCCCAGGGGCCCCTACGAGCAGTACTTC.

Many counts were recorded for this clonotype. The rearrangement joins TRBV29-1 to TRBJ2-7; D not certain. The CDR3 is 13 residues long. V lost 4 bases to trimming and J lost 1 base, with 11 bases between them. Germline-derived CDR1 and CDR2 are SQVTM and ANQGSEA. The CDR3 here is CSVGSEFSYEQYF. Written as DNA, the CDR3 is TGCAGCGTTGGGTCTGAGTTTTCCTACGAGCAGTACTTC.

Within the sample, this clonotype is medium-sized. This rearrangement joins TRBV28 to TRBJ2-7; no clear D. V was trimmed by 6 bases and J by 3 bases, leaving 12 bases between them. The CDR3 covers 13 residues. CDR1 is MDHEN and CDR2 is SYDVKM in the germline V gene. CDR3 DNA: TGTGCCAGCAGCAACCCTGTAGGCTACGAGCAGTACTTC. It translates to CASSNPVGYEQYF.

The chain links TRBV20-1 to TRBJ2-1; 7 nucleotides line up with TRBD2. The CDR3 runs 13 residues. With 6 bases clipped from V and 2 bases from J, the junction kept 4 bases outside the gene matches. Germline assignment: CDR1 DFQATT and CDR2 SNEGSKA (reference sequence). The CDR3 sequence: CSALADTYNEQFF. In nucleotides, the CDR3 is TGCAGTGCGCTAGCGGATACCTACAATGAGCAGTTCTTC.

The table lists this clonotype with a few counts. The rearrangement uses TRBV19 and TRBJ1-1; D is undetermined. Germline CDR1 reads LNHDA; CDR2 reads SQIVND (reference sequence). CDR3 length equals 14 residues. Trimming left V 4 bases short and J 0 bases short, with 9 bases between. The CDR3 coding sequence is TGTGCCAGTAGTACGAGAAGGATGAACACTGAAGCTTTCTTT. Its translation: CASSTRRMNTEAFF.

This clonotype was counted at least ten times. The CDR3 reads CASTSVGNTIYF. Written as DNA, the CDR3 is TGTGCCAGCACCTCTGTTGGGAACACCATATATTTT. The chain joins TRBV12-3 or TRBV12-4 to TRBJ1-3, with D uncertain. Between the trimmed V and J ends, which lost 7 bases and 7 bases, there was a span of 11 bases. There are 12 residues in the CDR3.